One sample yielded the 26 T cell receptor beta chains listed below, sequenced in a study of vaccination and CD4 T cells after COVID-19. The antigens for these receptors are not known. Treatment noted: roughly 10-day PBMC culture with coronavirus spike peptide pools or control peptides (ViraFEST assay). The Oncomine TCR Beta short-read assay was what sequenced the DNA obtained from cultured CD4+ T cells. TCRdb reprocessed the PCR reads with MiXCR, giving one entry per CDR3 protein. Of approximately 17,000 distinct CDR3 sequences listed, more than 65% are singletons. Sequences were obtained from CD4+ T cells from blood, cultured in vitro. The receptors originated from a human donor who had recovered from COVID-19.

J is TRBJ2-1 and V is TRBV20-1; D might be TRBD2 (6 bases). Germline CDR1 and CDR2: DFQATT and SNEGSKA (reference sequence). There are 14 residues in the CDR3. Between the trimmed V and J ends, which lost 1 base and 0 bases, there was a span of 7 bases. The CDR3 nucleotides are TGCAGTGCTAGAGTAGCGGACTCCTACAATGAGCAGTTCTTC. Translating gives CSARVADSYNEQFF.

The chain carries TRBV6-5 and TRBJ1-5; D not resolved. V gave up 3 bases and J gave up 2 bases, with 8 bases separating them. CDR1 is MNHEY and CDR2 is SVGAGI in the germline V gene. This CDR3 is built from 14 residues. The CDR3 region is CASSYRAGNQPQHF. The CDR3 coding sequence is TGTGCCAGCAGTTATCGGGCCGGCAATCAGCCCCAGCATTTT.

The sample holds a few counts of this clonotype. V and J are TRBV4-2 and TRBJ1-2; possibly TRBD1 for D (5 bases). The germline CDR1 and CDR2 sequences are LGHNA and YNFKEQ. The CDR3 contains 14 residues. V was pared by 2 bases and J by 4 bases, with 11 bases between. CDR3 amino acids: CASSQYQGGYGYTF. In nucleotides, the CDR3 is TGTGCCAGCAGCCAATATCAGGGAGGCTATGGCTACACCTTC.

V usage is TRBV6-2 or TRBV6-3 and J usage is TRBJ1-5, with TRBD1 matching over 7 bases. Germline CDR1 MNHEY, CDR2 SVGEGT. The V gene end was trimmed by 6 bases and the J gene end by 3 bases; junction bases not matched to a gene: 8. The CDR3 covers 15 residues. The CDR3 DNA is TGTGCCAGCAGCCTCCGGACAGGCATCAATCAGCCCCAGCATTTT. As protein: CASSLRTGINQPQHF.

This chain uses TRBV28 with TRBJ1-6; D gene unclear. Trimming stripped 6 bases from V and 5 bases from J, with 5 bases between. The length of the CDR3 is 12 residues. Germline V gene data show CDR1 as MDHEN and CDR2 as SYDVKM. CDR3 DNA sequence: TGTGCCAGCAGCAGTAATAATTCACCCCTCCACTTT. Its translation is CASSSNNSPLHF.

The chain recombines TRBV6-1 with TRBJ1-4; a possible D gene is TRBD1 (6 bases). V was trimmed by 10 bases and J by 5 bases, leaving 17 bases between them. The CDR3 totals 14 residues. Germline V CDR1 and CDR2: MNHNS, SASEGT. Written as DNA, the CDR3 is TGTGCCACCAGGGAACAGGGATGGAATGAAAAACTGTTTTTT. Amino acids: CATREQGWNEKLFF.

The chain combines TRBV7-9 with TRBJ2-2; D remains unclear. CDR1 SEHNR and CDR2 FQNEAQ come from the germline V gene (reference sequence). With 6 bases removed from V and 7 bases from J, the gap between germline ends came to 15 bases. The CDR3 consists of 14 residues. CDR3 nucleotide sequence: TGTGCCAGCAGTGATATTCGGGTGGACGGGGAGCTGTTTTTT. Residues: CASSDIRVDGELFF.

V and J are TRBV6-1 and TRBJ2-7; TRBD2 aligns across 16 bases. This CDR3 has 15 amino acids. Unmatched junction bases numbered 3, after V lost 4 bases and J lost 6 bases. Germline V gene data show CDR1 as MNHNS and CDR2 as SASEGT. CDR3 nucleotide sequence: TGTGCCAGCAGTGTGGGACTAGCGGGAGGGCTCGAGCAGTACTTC. Encoded protein: CASSVGLAGGLEQYF.

This clonotype has only one observation. CDR3 residues: CASSLLLNSPLHF. CDR3 bases: TGTGCCAGCAGTTTATTGCTGAATTCACCCCTCCACTTT. The rearrangement links TRBV12-3 or TRBV12-4 to TRBJ1-6; D call uncertain. V lost 2 bases and J lost 7, with 6 bases in between. The CDR3 consists of 13 residues.

The chain couples TRBV27 to TRBJ1-1, with D unresolved. V was clipped by 2 bases and J by 0 bases, with 7 bases between them. Germline CDR1 is MNHEY and CDR2 is SMNVEV (reference sequence). This CDR3 spans 14 amino acids. CDR3 sequence: CASSLRNLNTEAFF. In nucleotides, the CDR3 is TGTGCCAGCAGTTTACGGAACCTGAACACTGAAGCTTTCTTT.

This clonotype was counted between two and nine times. The chain joins TRBV6-1 to TRBJ2-5; the D gene could be TRBD1 or TRBD2 (5 bases each). The V end lost 5 bases, the J end lost 4 bases, and 11 bases lay between the germline ends. Looked up from germline, CDR1 is MNHNS and CDR2 is SASEGT. The CDR3 runs to 13 residues. CDR3 residues: CASSRSGTETQYF. Written as DNA, the CDR3 is TGTGCCAGCAGTCGCTCCGGGACAGAGACCCAGTACTTC.

J is TRBJ1-1 and V is TRBV20-1, with TRBD1 identical over 10 bases. Germline trimming cut 4 bases from V and 1 base from J; bases unmatched to any gene: 9. CDR1 and CDR2 from the germline V gene are DFQATT and SNEGSKA (reference sequence). The CDR3 is 16 amino acids. This CDR3 is CSANIPGQGQNTEAFF. The CDR3 coding sequence is TGCAGTGCTAATATACCGGGACAGGGGCAGAACACTGAAGCTTTCTTT.

The rearrangement uses TRBV6-5 and TRBJ1-6, with 8 bases lining up with TRBD1. Per the germline V gene, CDR1 is MNHEY and CDR2 is SVGAGI. This CDR3 has 18 amino acids. V trimming: 0 bases; J trimming: 9 bases; junction bases outside the gene matches: 13. The CDR3 region is CASSYSTRGGQGGSPLHF. Written as DNA, the CDR3 is TGTGCCAGCAGTTACTCGACGCGGGGAGGACAGGGTGGTTCACCCCTCCACTTT.

This rearrangement joins TRBV7-9 to TRBJ2-2; possible D gene TRBD1, 5 bases. Germline V gives CDR1 SEHNR, CDR2 FQNEAQ (reference sequence). The V and J ends lost 3 bases and 4 bases respectively, with 6 bases between them. The CDR3 runs 13 residues. This chain's CDR3 is CASSFRGTGELFF. The CDR3 DNA follows: TGTGCCAGCAGCTTTAGGGGCACCGGGGAGCTGTTTTTT.

This chain joins TRBV15 and TRBJ1-5; no firm D call. This CDR3 has 13 residues. The germline V gene has CDR1 LNHNV and CDR2 YYDKDF (reference sequence). Trimming stripped 0 bases from V and 12 bases from J, with 12 bases between. CDR3 coding DNA: TGTGCCACCAGCAGAGATATCAGGACTAACCAGCATTTT. This gives the protein CATSRDIRTNQHF.

The rearrangement joins TRBV4-3 to TRBJ2-5, with 10 positions matching TRBD1. Germline V gene data show CDR1 as LGHNA and CDR2 as YSLEER. The CDR3 sequence is 17 residues long. Unmatched junction bases numbered 13, after V lost 4 bases and J lost 5 bases. CDR3 coding DNA: TGCGCCAGCAGCCCCAGAATTGGGACAGGGGATTGGGAGACCCAGTACTTC. This translates into CASSPRIGTGDWETQYF.

The chain links TRBV27 to TRBJ1-2; tentatively, D is TRBD1 (5 bases). The CDR3 has 14 residues. Between the trimmed V and J ends, which lost 5 bases and 6 bases, there was a span of 16 bases. Germline V CDR1 and CDR2: MNHEY, SMNVEV (reference sequence). The CDR3 DNA is TGTGCCAGCAGTGCCCGGGACTGGGGAAATGGCTACACCTTC. This encodes CASSARDWGNGYTF.

CDR3 DNA sequence: TGCAGTGCTAGAGATCGGCTAGCGGGGGCTTGGGTAGATACGCAGTATTTT. It encodes CSARDRLAGAWVDTQYF. The chain links TRBV20-1 to TRBJ2-3; 10 nucleotides line up with TRBD2. This CDR3 is 17 amino acids long. V gave up 0 bases and J gave up 5 bases; unmatched junction bases: 11. The germline V gene encodes CDR1 DFQATT and CDR2 SNEGSKA (reference sequence).

This clonotype was seen only a few times. The gene calls are TRBV20-1 and TRBJ1-5; 7 bases fit TRBD1. The CDR3 runs to 15 residues. J gave up 4 bases and V 6 bases, and 12 bases lay outside the gene matches. Germline CDR1 and CDR2: DFQATT and SNEGSKA (reference sequence). In nucleotides, the CDR3 is TGCAGTGCAACCCAGGGGACAGCTAAAAATCAGCCCCAGCATTTT. Its translation: CSATQGTAKNQPQHF.

The chain links TRBV29-1 to TRBJ2-3; 10 bases agree with TRBD2. V gave up 7 bases and J gave up 0 bases; unmatched junction bases: 4. CDR1 is SQVTM and CDR2 is ANQGSEA in the germline V gene. The CDR3 covers 14 residues. In DNA form, the CDR3 reads TGCAGCGGCAGGGGACTAGCGAGCACAGATACGCAGTATTTT. This translates into CSGRGLASTDTQYF.

This chain uses TRBV7-9 with TRBJ1-2, with TRBD1 identical over 8 bases. The CDR3 runs 17 residues. CDR1 is SEHNR and CDR2 is FQNEAQ in the germline V gene (reference sequence). V shed 5 bases and J 4 bases; nucleotides not matched to a gene: 15. The CDR3 loop is CASSAHPPDRAPYGYTF. The CDR3 DNA reads as TGTGCCAGCAGCGCACATCCTCCGGACAGGGCCCCCTATGGCTACACCTTC.

This clonotype is labeled as medium-sized. V usage is TRBV24-1 and J usage is TRBJ2-2; perhaps D is TRBD1 or TRBD2 (5 bases each). This CDR3 contains 16 residues. V dropped 5 bases and J dropped 6 bases, with 18 bases sitting between them. Per the germline V gene, CDR1 is KGHDR and CDR2 is SFDVKD. CDR3 in DNA: TGTGCCACCAGTGTCGGGGCCCTAAACCGGGCCGGGGAGCTGTTTTTT. Its protein is CATSVGALNRAGELFF.

The V gene is TRBV6-5, the J gene TRBJ2-3, with D tentatively TRBD1 or TRBD2 (5 bases each). The germline V and J ends were trimmed by 2 bases and 2 bases, with 8 bases remaining between them. The CDR3 is 14 amino acids. Looked up from germline, CDR1 is MNHEY and CDR2 is SVGAGI. Here the CDR3 DNA reads TGTGCCAGCAGTTACGGGGGTTACACAGATACGCAGTATTTT. Its protein is CASSYGGYTDTQYF.

V and J are TRBV2 and TRBJ2-7; 10 nucleotides agree with TRBD2. The junction had 0 bases not matched to a gene; V was cut back by 4 bases and J by 6 bases. CDR1 SNHLY and CDR2 FYNNEI come from the germline V gene. The CDR3 runs to 12 residues. The CDR3 loop is CASSGLAGEQYF. The CDR3 DNA sequence: TGTGCCAGCAGTGGACTAGCGGGCGAGCAGTACTTC.

Only a few counts were recorded for this clonotype. The chain employs TRBV7-9 and TRBJ1-5, with 8 positions matching TRBD1. This CDR3 is built from 17 residues. CDR1 is SEHNR, CDR2 FQNEAQ, per germline (reference sequence). With 0 bases clipped from V and 1 base from J, the junction kept 5 bases outside the gene matches. The CDR3 region is CASSLAPTGASNQPQHF. DNA for the CDR3: TGTGCCAGCAGCTTAGCCCCGACAGGGGCGAGCAATCAGCCCCAGCATTTT.

This chain uses TRBV20-1 with TRBJ2-3; D not certain. There are 15 residues in the CDR3. Per germline, CDR1 DFQATT and CDR2 SNEGSKA (reference sequence). Trimming pared 0 bases from V and 0 bases from J, leaving 10 bases between. The CDR3 is CSAREPGVSTDTQYF. CDR3 bases: TGCAGTGCTAGAGAGCCAGGCGTTAGCACAGATACGCAGTATTTT.